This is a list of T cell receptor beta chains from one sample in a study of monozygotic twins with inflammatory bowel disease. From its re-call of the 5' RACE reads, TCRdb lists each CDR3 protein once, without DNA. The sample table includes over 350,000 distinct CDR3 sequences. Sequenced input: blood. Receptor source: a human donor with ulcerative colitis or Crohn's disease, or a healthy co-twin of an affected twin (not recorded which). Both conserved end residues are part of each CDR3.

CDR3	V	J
CATSDGRSVGQPQHF	TRBV24-1	TRBJ1-5
CASSADAGGTYNEQFF	TRBV7-6	TRBJ2-1
CSAPPPSGGAATGELFF	TRBV20-1	TRBJ2-2
CATARTGRSETQYF	TRBV12-3/TRBV12-4	TRBJ2-5
CASSLSGGPFTDTQYF	TRBV7-2	TRBJ2-3
CASSPGSPAGYEQYF	TRBV28	TRBJ2-7
CSVDAREAGEAFF	TRBV29-1	TRBJ1-1
CASSPDGGKTGELFF	TRBV7-8	TRBJ2-2
CASSLVAGTEKLFF	TRBV12-3/TRBV12-4	TRBJ1-4
CASRGDSRDRGIETQYF	TRBV25-1	TRBJ2-5
CATGRDSGSYNEQFF	TRBV24-1	TRBJ2-1
CASSVGRKADTQYF	TRBV9	TRBJ2-3
CASGLERGRTEAFF	TRBV12-5	TRBJ1-1
CASSYRGATGELFF	TRBV6-2/TRBV6-3	TRBJ2-2
CSVEDRTSGGHTNTGELFF	TRBV29-1	TRBJ2-2
CASSRDSTDTQYF	TRBV5-4	TRBJ2-3
CASTFGSYNSPLHF	TRBV27	TRBJ1-6
CASSSEVGFQGAFF	TRBV12-3/TRBV12-4	TRBJ1-1
CASSVSGTTGELFF	TRBV9	TRBJ2-2
CASSNHGPGSDTQYF	TRBV7-3	TRBJ2-3
CASRAWGDRVSVTQYF	TRBV5-1	TRBJ2-3
CASSPGLGSYEQYF	TRBV6-2/TRBV6-3	TRBJ2-7
CASGTSGETYNEQFF	TRBV2	TRBJ2-1
CASSPPGFATNEKLFF	TRBV3-1	TRBJ1-4
CASNLGYASGANVLTF	TRBV4-3	TRBJ2-6
CASSEVWGDGDGYTF	TRBV11-2	TRBJ1-2
CASSQRGGIGETQYF	TRBV4-3	TRBJ2-5
CASSLSSTGGSLGAYNEQFF	TRBV5-1	TRBJ2-1
CASSQDLAGAHQETQYF	TRBV4-3	TRBJ2-5
CASSRNPHGPGSTGELFF	TRBV4-3	TRBJ2-2
CASSLIDTNTEAFF	TRBV27	TRBJ1-1
CASSYGGARDPQHF	TRBV6-2/TRBV6-3	TRBJ1-5
CASSSRDRDNTEAFF	TRBV7-9	TRBJ1-1
CASSRVGGVGTEAFF	TRBV11-2	TRBJ1-1
CASSQDTGATLGLEQYF	TRBV4-3	TRBJ2-7
CASSWSFPPPNTGELFF	TRBV5-6	TRBJ2-2
CASSLVYLRDTQYF	TRBV5-1	TRBJ2-3
CASSLRSGLVSYEQYF	TRBV13	TRBJ2-7
CASSLMDGKLFF	TRBV7-3	TRBJ2-2
CSGLVPQETQYF	TRBV29-1	TRBJ2-5
CASSQDSATGIRNTQYF	TRBV4-2	TRBJ2-3
CASSQLVQANTGELFF	TRBV4-3	TRBJ2-2
CASSQGHRSGANVLTF	TRBV6-2/TRBV6-3	TRBJ2-6
CASSFLAVETDTQYF	TRBV5-8	TRBJ2-3
CASSLPPGQGGTQYF	TRBV7-2	TRBJ2-5
CASSSGDSGFRNQPQHF	TRBV5-1	TRBJ1-5
CASSQKIGTGAGNTIYF	TRBV4-3	TRBJ1-3
CASSLPGLGAETQYF	TRBV3-1	TRBJ2-5
CASTPPGLAGNTGELFF	TRBV9	TRBJ2-2
CASSLARFYEQYF	TRBV7-2	TRBJ2-7
CATSRDGRTRGLVTEAFF	TRBV15	TRBJ1-1
CASSIYPAILMNTEAFF	TRBV19	TRBJ1-1
CASSYSGQPYNSPLHF	TRBV11-2	TRBJ1-6